This section outlines one T cell receptor (beta chain) sequence together with its context. The record originates from a study of blood T cell repertoires in COVID-19. Germline CDR1 SGHTA, CDR2 FQGTGA. V lost 5 bases and J 3 bases, leaving 9 bases between the germline ends. CDR3 length: 13 amino acids. Clones were sequenced by immunoSEQ multiplex PCR, and TCRdb holds only the in-frame ones, with some missing. This table has fewer than 200,000 clones, just over 85% appearing once. This chain joins TRBV7-3 and TRBJ2-3; D possibly corresponds to TRBD2 (5 bases). Sample: PBMCs or T cells enriched from blood (not recorded which). The sequence came from a woman between 18 and 30 years old who had recovered from COVID-19. The CDR3 DNA reads TGTGCCAGCAGCACGGGGTGGACAGATACGCAGTATTTT. This gives the protein CASSTGWTDTQYF.